Below are 2 T cell receptor beta chains sequenced from a single sample in a study of blood T cell repertoires in COVID-19. Assay: immunoSEQ multiplex PCR; the TCRdb copy retains only in-frame clones and omits some. Of about 200,000 clones listed, nearly 90% are singletons. The specimen was peripheral blood. The receptors originated from a man aged 45-60 years with acute or convalescent COVID-19.

The chain carries TRBV18 and TRBJ1-4; 8 nucleotides agree with TRBD1. Unmatched junction bases numbered 15, after V lost 4 bases and J lost 2 bases. CDR3 length equals 19 residues. Germline V gives CDR1 KGHSH, CDR2 LQKENI. CDR3 in amino acids: CASSLELTGARFTNEKLFF. The DNA of the CDR3 is TGTGCCAGCTCACTCGAACTGACAGGGGCAAGATTTACTAATGAAAAACTGTTTTTT.

This clone was observed a handful of times. This sequence joins TRBV5-1 and TRBJ2-1; 8 bases align to TRBD2. The germline CDR1 and CDR2 sequences are SGHRS and YFSETQ. V shed 4 bases and J 8 bases; nucleotides not matched to a gene: 11. The CDR3 totals 15 residues. The CDR3 is CASSLSGAWYDEQFF. In DNA form, the CDR3 reads TGCGCCAGCAGCCTTAGCGGGGCCTGGTACGATGAGCAGTTCTTC.